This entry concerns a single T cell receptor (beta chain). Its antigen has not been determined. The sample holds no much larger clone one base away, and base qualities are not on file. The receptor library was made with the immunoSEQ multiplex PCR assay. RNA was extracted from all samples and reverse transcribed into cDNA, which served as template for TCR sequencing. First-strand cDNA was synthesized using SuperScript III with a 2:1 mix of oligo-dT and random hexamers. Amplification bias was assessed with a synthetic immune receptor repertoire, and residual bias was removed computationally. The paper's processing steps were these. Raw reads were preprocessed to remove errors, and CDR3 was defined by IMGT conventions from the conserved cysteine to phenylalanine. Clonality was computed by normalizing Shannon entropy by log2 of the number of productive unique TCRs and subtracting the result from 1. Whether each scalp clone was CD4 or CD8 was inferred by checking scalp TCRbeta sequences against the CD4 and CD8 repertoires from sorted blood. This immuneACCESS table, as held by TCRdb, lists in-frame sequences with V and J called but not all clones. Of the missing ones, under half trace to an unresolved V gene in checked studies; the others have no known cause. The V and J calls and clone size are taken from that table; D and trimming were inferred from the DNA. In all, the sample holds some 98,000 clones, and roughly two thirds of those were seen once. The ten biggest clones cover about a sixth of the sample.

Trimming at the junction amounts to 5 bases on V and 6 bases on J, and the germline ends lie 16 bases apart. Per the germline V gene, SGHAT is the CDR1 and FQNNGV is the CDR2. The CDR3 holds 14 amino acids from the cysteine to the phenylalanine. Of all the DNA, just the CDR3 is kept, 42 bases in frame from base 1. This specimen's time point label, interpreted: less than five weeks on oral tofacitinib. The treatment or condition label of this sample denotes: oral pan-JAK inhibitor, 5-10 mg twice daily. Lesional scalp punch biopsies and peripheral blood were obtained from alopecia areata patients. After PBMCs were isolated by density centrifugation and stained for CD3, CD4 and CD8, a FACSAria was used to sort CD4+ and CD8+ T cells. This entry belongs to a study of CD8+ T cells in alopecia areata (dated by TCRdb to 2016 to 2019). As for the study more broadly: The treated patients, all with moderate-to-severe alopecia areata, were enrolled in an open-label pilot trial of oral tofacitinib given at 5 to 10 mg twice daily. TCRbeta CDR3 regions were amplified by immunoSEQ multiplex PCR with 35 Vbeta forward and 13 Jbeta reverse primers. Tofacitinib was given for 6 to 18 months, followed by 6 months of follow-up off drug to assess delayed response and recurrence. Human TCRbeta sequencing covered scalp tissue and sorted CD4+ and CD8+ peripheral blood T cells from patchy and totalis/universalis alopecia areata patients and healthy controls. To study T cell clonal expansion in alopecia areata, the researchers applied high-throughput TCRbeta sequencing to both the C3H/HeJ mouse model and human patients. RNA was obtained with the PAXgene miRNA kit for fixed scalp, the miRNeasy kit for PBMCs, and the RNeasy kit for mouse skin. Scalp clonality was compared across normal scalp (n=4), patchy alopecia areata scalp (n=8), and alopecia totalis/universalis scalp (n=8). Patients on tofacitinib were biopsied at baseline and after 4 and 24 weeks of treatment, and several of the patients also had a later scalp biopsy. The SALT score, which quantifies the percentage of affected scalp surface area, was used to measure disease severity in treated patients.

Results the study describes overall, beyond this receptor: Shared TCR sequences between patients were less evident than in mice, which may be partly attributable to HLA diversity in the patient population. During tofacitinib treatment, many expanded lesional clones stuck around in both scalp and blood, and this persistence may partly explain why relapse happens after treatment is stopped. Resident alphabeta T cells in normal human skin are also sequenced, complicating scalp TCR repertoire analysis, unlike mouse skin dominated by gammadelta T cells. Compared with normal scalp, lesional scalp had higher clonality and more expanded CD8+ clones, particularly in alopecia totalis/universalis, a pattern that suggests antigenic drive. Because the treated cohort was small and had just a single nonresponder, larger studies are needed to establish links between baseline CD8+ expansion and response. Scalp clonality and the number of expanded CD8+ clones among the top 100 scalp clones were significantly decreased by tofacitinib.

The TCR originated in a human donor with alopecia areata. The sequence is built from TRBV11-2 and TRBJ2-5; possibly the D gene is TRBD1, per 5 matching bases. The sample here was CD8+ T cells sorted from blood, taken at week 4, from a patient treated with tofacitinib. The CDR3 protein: CASSNPQGMQTQYF. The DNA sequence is TGTGCCAGCAGCAATCCGCAGGGAATGCAGACCCAGTACTTC.